The source of this T cell receptor (beta chain) is a study of cytomegalovirus exposure and HLA in healthy donors. Study observations and caveats: In an earlier analysis, in fewer than 700 donors, most V segments appeared productive either ~87% or ~30% of the time. According to the study, around 150 TCR beta chains were cytomegalovirus-associated.

The length of the CDR3 is 13 residues. The germline V gene has CDR1 MNHEY and CDR2 SMNVEV (reference sequence). V lost 2 bases and J 10 bases, leaving 11 bases between the germline ends. The sample holds a few counts of this clone. Antigen unknown. Samples came from healthy bone marrow donors. PCR primers comprised 60 Vbeta and 13 Jbeta primers. Only in-frame clones appear in the TCRdb table, and some are missing; sequencing was by immunoSEQ multiplex PCR. Here the sample spans over 150,000 clones, approximately 76% being singletons. The TCR comes from a woman younger than 30 in good health and CMV-seropositive. The chain combines TRBV27 with TRBJ1-4, with no clear D. The specimen was PBMCs. CDR3 sequence: CASSLVVRGKLFF. The CDR3 DNA follows: TGTGCCAGCAGTTTAGTAGTACGGGGAAAACTGTTTTTT.